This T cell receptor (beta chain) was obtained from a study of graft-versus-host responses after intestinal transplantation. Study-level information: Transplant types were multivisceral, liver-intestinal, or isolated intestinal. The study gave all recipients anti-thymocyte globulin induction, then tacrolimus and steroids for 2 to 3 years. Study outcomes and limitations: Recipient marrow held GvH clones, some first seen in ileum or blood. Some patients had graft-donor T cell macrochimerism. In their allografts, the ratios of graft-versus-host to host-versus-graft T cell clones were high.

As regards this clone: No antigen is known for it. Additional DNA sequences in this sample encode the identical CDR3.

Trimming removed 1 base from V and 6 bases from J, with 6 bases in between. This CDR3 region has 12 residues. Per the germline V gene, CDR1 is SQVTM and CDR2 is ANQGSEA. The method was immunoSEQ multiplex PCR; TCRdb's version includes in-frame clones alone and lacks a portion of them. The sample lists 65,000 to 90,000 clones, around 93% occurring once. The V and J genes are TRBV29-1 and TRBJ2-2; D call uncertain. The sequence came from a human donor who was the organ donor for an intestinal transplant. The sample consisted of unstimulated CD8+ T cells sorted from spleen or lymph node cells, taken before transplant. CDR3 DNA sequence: TGCAGCGTTGAAGGTGGGGCCGGGGAGCTGTTTTTT. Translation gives CSVEGGAGELFF.